This passage covers 12 T cell receptor beta chains from one sample sequenced in a study of PD-L1 blockade in urothelial cancer. Only in-frame clones appear in the TCRdb table, and some are missing; sequencing was by immunoSEQ multiplex PCR. The table has some 40,000 clones, around 90% seen once. Time point reported: peripheral blood 6 weeks after treatment start. The sequenced sample was PBMCs, obtained around atezolizumab (anti-PD-L1) treatment. These TCRs come from a man between 65 and 85 years old with urothelial cancer.

The rearrangement links TRBV7-9 to TRBJ2-3, with 8 bases lining up with TRBD1. J lost 6 bases, V lost 1 base, and 0 bases had no gene match. This CDR3 region has 13 residues. The germline V gene has CDR1 SEHNR and CDR2 FQNEAQ (reference sequence). The CDR3 DNA sequence: TGTGCCAGCAGCTTAGGACAGGGGGATACGCAGTATTTT. Protein sequence: CASSLGQGDTQYF.

The V gene is TRBV7-3, the J gene TRBJ2-2; D gene uncertain. V dropped 6 bases and J dropped 0 bases, with 8 bases sitting between them. The V gene's germline CDR1 is SGHTA and CDR2 FQGTGA. This CDR3 has 14 residues. In DNA form, the CDR3 reads TGTGCCAGCAGTGGGCAGCCGAACACCGGGGAGCTGTTTTTT. Translation: CASSGQPNTGELFF.

For the CDR3, the DNA is TGCGCCAGCAGGGGCGACAGGGAGAACACTGAAGCTTTCTTT. Protein product: CASRGDRENTEAFF. The chain carries TRBV5-1 and TRBJ1-1; 7 nucleotides line up with TRBD1. In germline, CDR1 is SGHRS, CDR2 YFSETQ. The CDR3 runs 14 residues. After removal of 5 bases from V and 1 base from J, the junction contained 5 bases not matched to a gene.

The rearrangement uses TRBV4-1 and TRBJ2-1; D may be TRBD2 (6 bases). The germline V gene encodes CDR1 MGHRA and CDR2 YSYEKL. This CDR3 comprises 14 residues. V dropped 0 bases and J dropped 6 bases, with 9 bases sitting between them. CDR3 in amino acids: CASSQDLAVNEQFF. The DNA of the CDR3 is TGCGCCAGCAGCCAAGACTTAGCGGTCAATGAGCAGTTCTTC.

The chain joins TRBV10-1 to TRBJ2-2; possible D gene TRBD2, 5 bases. Trimming removed 5 bases at V and 6 bases at J, with 7 bases between. CDR3 length equals 12 residues. In germline, CDR1 is WNHNN, CDR2 SYGVQD (reference sequence). The CDR3 DNA sequence: TGCGCCAGCAGTAGAGGGTCCGGGGAGCTGTTTTTT. Translation: CASSRGSGELFF.

This sequence joins TRBV5-1 and TRBJ2-1; D perhaps matches TRBD1 (6 bases). The length of the CDR3 is 14 residues. Germline loops: CDR1 SGHRS, CDR2 YFSETQ. V lost 6 bases to trimming and J lost 4 bases, with 14 bases between them. In DNA, the CDR3 is TGCGCCAGCAACCTGGACAGCACTTACAATGAGCAGTTCTTC. It specifies CASNLDSTYNEQFF.

V and J are TRBV6-5 and TRBJ1-5, with D possibly TRBD1 on 6 matching bases. Trimming shortened V by 6 bases and J by 4 bases, and 13 bases separated the two germline ends. The CDR3 contains 14 residues. The V gene's germline CDR1 is MNHEY and CDR2 SVGAGI. The CDR3 DNA sequence: TGTGCCAGCAGCCTTGAACAGGGAAATCAGCCCCAGCATTTT. Amino acid sequence: CASSLEQGNQPQHF.

A single count supports this clone. The chain recombines TRBV6-5 with TRBJ2-7, with D perhaps TRBD2 (5 bases). From germline, CDR1 is MNHEY and CDR2 SVGAGI. V lost 0 bases and J lost 5, with 5 bases in between. This CDR3 contains 12 residues. The CDR3 DNA is TGTGCCAGCAGTTACTCGAGGGACGAGCAGTACTTC. Translated, it gives CASSYSRDEQYF.

V is TRBV6-5 and J is TRBJ2-1; TRBD2 matches 13 bases. CDR3 length: 15 amino acids. Germline values: CDR1 MNHEY, CDR2 SVGAGI. V trimming: 5 bases; J trimming: 6 bases; junction bases outside the gene matches: 4. This CDR3 is CASSRTSGRSNEQFF. The CDR3 DNA reads as TGTGCCAGCAGTCGGACTAGCGGGAGATCCAATGAGCAGTTCTTC.

The chain has TRBV6-5 and TRBJ2-1; D might be TRBD1 (5 bases). Trimming took 4 bases from V and 6 from J, leaving 16 bases between them. The CDR3 loop spans 15 amino acids. Germline V gene sequence: CDR1 MNHEY, CDR2 SVGAGI. The CDR3 is CASSFTQGYRNEQFF. CDR3 nucleotide sequence: TGTGCCAGCAGTTTCACTCAGGGTTATCGCAATGAGCAGTTCTTC.

This clone was seen once. V gene TRBV5-6 combines with J gene TRBJ2-3; 12 bases align to TRBD2. There are 19 residues in the CDR3. Trimming removed 1 base from V and 1 base from J; junction bases left unmatched: 10. Germline CDR1 reads SGHDT; CDR2 reads YYEEEE. CDR3 in DNA: TGTGCCAGCAGCTTGTGGTGGCTAGCGGGAGGGCCGGGCACAGATACGCAGTATTTT. This translates into CASSLWWLAGGPGTDTQYF. Full variable domain (missing parts from reference TRBV5-6 and TRBJ2-3): DAGVTQSPTHLIKTRGQQVTLRCSPKSGHDTVSWYQQALGQGPQFIFQYYEEEERQRGNFPDRFSGHQFPNYSSELNVNALLLGDSALYLCASSLWWLAGGPGTDTQYFGPGTRLTVL.

V gene TRBV12-2 combines with J gene TRBJ2-1; the table assigns TRBD1, which was not confirmed against the DNA. TRBV12-2 is a known pseudogene. The CDR3 consists of 15 residues. The CDR3 protein is CASRFDRGRVNEQFF. CDR3 nucleotide sequence: TGTGCAAGTCGCTTTGACAGGGGGCGGGTCAATGAGCAGTTCTTC.